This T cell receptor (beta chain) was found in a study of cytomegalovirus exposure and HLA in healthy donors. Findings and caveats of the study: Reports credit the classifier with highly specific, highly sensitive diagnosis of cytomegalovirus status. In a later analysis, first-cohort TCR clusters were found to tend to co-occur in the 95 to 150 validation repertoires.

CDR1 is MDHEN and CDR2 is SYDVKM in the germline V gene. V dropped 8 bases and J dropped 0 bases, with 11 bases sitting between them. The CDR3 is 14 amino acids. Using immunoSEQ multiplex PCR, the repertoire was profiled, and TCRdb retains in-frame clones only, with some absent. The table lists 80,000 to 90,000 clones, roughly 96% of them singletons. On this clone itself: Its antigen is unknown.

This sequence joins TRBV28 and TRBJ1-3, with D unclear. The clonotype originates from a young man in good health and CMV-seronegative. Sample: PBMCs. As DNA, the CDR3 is TGTGCCAGCGCCCCTCGGGGCTCTGGAAACACCATATATTTT. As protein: CASAPRGSGNTIYF.